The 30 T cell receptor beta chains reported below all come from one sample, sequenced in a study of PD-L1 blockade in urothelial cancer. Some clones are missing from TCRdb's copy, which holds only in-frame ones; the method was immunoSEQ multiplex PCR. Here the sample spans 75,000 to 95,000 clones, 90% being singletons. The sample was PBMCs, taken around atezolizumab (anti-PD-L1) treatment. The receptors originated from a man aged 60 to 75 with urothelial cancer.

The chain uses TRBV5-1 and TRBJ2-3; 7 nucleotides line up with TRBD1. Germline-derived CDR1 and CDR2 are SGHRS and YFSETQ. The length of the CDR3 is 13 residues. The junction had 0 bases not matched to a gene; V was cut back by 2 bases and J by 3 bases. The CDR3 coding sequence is TGCGCCAGCAGCTTACAGGGGACAGATACGCAGTATTTT. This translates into CASSLQGTDTQYF. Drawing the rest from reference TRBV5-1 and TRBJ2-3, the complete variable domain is KAGVTQTPRYLIKTRGQQVTLSCSPISGHRSVSWYQQTPGQGLQFLFEYFSETQRNKGNFPGRFSGRQFSNSRSEMNVSTLELGDSALYLCASSLQGTDTQYFGPGTRLTVL.

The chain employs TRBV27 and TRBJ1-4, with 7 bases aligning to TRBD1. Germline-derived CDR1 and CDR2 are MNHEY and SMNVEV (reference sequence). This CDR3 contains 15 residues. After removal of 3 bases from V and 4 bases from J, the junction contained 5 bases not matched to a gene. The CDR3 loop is CASSFAGQNNEKLFF. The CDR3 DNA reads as TGTGCCAGCAGTTTTGCGGGACAGAATAATGAAAAACTGTTTTTT.

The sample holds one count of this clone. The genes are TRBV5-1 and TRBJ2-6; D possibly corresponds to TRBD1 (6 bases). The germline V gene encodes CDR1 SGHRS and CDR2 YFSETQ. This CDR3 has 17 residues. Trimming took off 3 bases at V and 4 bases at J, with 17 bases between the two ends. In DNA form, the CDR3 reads TGCGCCAGCAGCTCCGGTCTACAGGGCTCCGGGGCCAACGTCCTGACTTTC. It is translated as CASSSGLQGSGANVLTF. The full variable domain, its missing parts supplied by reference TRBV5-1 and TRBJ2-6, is KAGVTQTPRYLIKTRGQQVTLSCSPISGHRSVSWYQQTPGQGLQFLFEYFSETQRNKGNFPGRFSGRQFSNSRSEMNVSTLELGDSALYLCASSSGLQGSGANVLTFGAGSRLTVL.

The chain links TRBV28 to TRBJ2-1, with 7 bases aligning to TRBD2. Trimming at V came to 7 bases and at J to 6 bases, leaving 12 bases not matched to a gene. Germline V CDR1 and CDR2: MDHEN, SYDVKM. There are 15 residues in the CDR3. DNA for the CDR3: TGTGCCAGCATCATAAGCGGGAAAACGCGCAATGAGCAGTTCTTC. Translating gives CASIISGKTRNEQFF.

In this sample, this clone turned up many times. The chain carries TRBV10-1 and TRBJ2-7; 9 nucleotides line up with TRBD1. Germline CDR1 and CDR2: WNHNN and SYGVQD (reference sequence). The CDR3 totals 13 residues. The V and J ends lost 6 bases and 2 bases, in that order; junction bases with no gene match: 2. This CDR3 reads CASRGQGTYEQYF. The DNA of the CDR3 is TGCGCCAGCAGGGGACAGGGTACCTACGAGCAGTACTTC.

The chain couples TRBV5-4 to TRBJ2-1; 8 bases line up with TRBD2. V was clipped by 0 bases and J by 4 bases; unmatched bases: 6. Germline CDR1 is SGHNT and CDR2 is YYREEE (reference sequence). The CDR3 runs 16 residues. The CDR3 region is CASSLGSSGVYNEQFF. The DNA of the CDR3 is TGTGCCAGCAGCTTGGGTAGTAGCGGGGTTTACAATGAGCAGTTCTTC.

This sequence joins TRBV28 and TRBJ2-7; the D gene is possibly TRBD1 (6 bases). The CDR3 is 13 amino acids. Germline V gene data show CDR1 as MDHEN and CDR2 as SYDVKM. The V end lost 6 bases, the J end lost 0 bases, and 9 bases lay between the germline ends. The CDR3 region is CASRGDNSYEQYF. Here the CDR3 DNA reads TGTGCCAGCAGGGGGGACAACTCCTACGAGCAGTACTTC.

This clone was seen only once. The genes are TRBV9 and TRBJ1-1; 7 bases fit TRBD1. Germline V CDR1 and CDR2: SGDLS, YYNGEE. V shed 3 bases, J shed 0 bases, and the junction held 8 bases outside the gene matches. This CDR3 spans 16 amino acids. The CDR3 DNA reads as TGTGCCAGCAGCGCGCAGGGGGTATCGATGAACACTGAAGCTTTCTTT. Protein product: CASSAQGVSMNTEAFF.

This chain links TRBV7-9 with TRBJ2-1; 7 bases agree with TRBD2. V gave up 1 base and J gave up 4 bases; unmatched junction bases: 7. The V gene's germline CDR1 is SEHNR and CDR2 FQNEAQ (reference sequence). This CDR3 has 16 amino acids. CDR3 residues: CASSLGISGSYNEQFF. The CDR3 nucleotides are TGTGCCAGCAGCTTAGGTATTAGCGGGTCGTACAATGAGCAGTTCTTC.

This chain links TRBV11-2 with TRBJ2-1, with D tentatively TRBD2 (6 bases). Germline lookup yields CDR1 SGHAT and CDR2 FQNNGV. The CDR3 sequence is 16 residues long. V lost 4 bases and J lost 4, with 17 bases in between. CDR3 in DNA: TGTGCCAGCAGCTCGCTTCGGCCTAGCGATTACAATGAGCAGTTCTTC. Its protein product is CASSSLRPSDYNEQFF.

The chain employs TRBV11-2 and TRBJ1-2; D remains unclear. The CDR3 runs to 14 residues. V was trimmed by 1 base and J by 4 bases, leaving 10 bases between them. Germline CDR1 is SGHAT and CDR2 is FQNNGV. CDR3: CASSLAGGLYGYTF. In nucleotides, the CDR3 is TGTGCCAGCAGCTTAGCGGGTGGACTCTATGGCTACACCTTC.

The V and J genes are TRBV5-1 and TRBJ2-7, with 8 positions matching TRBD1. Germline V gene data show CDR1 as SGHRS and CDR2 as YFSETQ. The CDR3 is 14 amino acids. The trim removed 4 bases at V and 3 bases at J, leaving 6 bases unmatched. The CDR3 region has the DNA TGCGCCAGCAGCCTGGCCAGGGGGCACTACGAGCAGTACTTC. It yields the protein CASSLARGHYEQYF. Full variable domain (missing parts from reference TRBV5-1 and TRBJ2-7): KAGVTQTPRYLIKTRGQQVTLSCSPISGHRSVSWYQQTPGQGLQFLFEYFSETQRNKGNFPGRFSGRQFSNSRSEMNVSTLELGDSALYLCASSLARGHYEQYFGPGTRLTVT.

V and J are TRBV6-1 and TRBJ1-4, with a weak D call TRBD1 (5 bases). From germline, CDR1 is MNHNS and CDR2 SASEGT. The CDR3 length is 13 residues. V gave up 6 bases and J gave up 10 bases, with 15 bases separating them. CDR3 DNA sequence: TGTGCCAGCAGAACAGGAAAGTCTGGAAAACTGTTTTTT. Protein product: CASRTGKSGKLFF.

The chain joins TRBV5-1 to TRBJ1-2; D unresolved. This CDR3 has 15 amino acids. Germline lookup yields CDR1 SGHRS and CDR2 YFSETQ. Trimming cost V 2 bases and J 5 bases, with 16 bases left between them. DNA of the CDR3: TGCGCCAGCAGCTTACCGGGTAACCCGAGTTATGGCTACACCTTC. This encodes CASSLPGNPSYGYTF.

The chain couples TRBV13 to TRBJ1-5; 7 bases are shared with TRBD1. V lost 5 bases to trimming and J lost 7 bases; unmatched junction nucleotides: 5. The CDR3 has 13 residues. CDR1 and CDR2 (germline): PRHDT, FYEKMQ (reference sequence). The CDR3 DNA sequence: TGTGCCAGCAGCGTCGACAGGGAACAGCCCCAGCATTTT. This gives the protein CASSVDREQPQHF.

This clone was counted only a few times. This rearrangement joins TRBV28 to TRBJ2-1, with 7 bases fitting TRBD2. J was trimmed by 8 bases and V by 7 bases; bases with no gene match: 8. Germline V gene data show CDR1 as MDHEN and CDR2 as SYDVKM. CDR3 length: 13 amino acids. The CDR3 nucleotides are TGTGCCAGCAACCCGGGGGGACGAGATGAGCAGTTCTTC. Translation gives CASNPGGRDEQFF.

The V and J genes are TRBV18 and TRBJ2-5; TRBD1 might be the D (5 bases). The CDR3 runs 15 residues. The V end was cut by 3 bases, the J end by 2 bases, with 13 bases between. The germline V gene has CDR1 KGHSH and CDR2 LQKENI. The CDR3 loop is CASSPTRQKQETQYF. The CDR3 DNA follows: TGTGCCAGCTCACCCACCCGACAGAAACAAGAGACCCAGTACTTC.

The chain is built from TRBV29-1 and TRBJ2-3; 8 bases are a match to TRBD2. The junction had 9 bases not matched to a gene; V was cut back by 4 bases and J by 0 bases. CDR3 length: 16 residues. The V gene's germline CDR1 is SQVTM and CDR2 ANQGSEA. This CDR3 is CSVAAGIAGSTDTQYF. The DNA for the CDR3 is TGCAGCGTTGCGGCAGGGATAGCGGGGAGCACAGATACGCAGTATTTT.

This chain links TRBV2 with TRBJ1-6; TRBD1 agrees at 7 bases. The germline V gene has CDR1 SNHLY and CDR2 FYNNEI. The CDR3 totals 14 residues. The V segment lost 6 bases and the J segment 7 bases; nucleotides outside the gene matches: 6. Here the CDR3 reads CASRGDRENSPLHF. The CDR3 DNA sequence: TGTGCCAGCAGAGGGGACAGAGAGAATTCACCCCTCCACTTT.

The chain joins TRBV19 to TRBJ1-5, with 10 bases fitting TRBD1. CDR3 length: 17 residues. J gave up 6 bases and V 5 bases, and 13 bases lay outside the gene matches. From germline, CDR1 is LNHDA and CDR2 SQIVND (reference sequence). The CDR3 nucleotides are TGTGCCAGTAGTGCCAGACAGGGGGCGCGATTTTCTCAGCCCCAGCATTTT. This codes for CASSARQGARFSQPQHF.

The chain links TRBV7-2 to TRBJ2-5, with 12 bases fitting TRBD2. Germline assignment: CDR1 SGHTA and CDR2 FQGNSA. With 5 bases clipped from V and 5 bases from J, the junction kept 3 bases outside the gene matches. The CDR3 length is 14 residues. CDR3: CASSLGLAGETQYF. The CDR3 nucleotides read TGTGCCAGCAGCCTCGGACTAGCGGGGGAGACCCAGTACTTC.

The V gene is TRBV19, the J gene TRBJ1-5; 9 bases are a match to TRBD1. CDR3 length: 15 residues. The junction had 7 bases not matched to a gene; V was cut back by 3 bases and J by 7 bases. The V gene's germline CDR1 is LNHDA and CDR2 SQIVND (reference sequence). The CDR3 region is CASSIRDREVQPQHF. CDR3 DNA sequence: TGTGCCAGTAGTATCCGGGACAGGGAGGTACAGCCCCAGCATTTT.

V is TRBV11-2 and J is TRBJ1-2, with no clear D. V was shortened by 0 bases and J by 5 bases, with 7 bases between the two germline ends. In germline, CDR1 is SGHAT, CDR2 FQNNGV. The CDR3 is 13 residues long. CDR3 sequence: CASSLDRGYGYTF. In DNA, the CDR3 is TGTGCCAGCAGCTTAGACCGGGGTTATGGCTACACCTTC.

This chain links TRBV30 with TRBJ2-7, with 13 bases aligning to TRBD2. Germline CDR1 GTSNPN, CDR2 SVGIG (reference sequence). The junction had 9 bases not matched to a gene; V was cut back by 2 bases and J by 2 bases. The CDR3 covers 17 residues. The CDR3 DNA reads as TGTGCCTGGAGTATTGGTTGGGGGACTAGCGGGACCTACGAGCAGTACTTC. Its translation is CAWSIGWGTSGTYEQYF.

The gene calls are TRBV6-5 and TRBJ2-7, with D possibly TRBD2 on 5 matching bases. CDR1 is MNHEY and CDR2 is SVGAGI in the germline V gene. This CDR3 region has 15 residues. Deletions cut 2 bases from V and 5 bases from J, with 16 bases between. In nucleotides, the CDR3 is TGTGCCAGCAGTTACGCCGCCGAGACTAACCACGAGCAGTACTTC. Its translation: CASSYAAETNHEQYF.

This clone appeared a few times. The CDR3 DNA reads TGTGCCAGCAGCGTAGGCGCCGATTCACCCCTCCACTTT. Protein: CASSVGADSPLHF. The chain links TRBV9 to TRBJ1-6, with unresolved D. The CDR3 has 13 amino acids. The germline V gene encodes CDR1 SGDLS and CDR2 YYNGEE. Trimming shortened V by 0 bases and J by 8 bases, and 6 bases separated the two germline ends.

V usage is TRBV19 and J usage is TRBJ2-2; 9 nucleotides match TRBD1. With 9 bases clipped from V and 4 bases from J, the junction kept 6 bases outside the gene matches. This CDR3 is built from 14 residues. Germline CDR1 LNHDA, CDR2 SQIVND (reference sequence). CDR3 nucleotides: TGTGCCAGCACGGGACAGGGATCCACCGGGGAGCTGTTTTTT. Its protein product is CASTGQGSTGELFF.

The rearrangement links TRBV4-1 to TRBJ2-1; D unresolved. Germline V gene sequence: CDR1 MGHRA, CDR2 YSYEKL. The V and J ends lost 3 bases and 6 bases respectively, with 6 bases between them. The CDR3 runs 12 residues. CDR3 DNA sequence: TGCGCCAGCAGCCACCCTTCCAATGAGCAGTTCTTC. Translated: CASSHPSNEQFF.

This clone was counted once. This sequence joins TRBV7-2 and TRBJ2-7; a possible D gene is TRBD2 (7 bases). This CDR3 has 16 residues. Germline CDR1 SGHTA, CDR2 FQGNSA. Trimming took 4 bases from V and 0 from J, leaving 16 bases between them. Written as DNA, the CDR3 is TGTGCCAGCAGCTATAGGGCGGGGGCGAGCTCCTACGAGCAGTACTTC. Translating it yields CASSYRAGASSYEQYF.

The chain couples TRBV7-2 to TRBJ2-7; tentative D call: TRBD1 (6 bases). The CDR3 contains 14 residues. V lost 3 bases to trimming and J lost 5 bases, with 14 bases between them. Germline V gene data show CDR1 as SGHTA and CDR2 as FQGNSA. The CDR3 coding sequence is TGTGCCAGCAGCTTTTCAACAGGGCCCAACGAGCAGTACTTC. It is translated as CASSFSTGPNEQYF. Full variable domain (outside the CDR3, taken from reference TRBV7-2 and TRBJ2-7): GAGVSQSPSNKVTEKGKDVELRCDPISGHTALYWYRQSLGQGLEFLIYFQGNSAPDKSGLPSDRFSAERTGGSVSTLTIQRTQQEDSAVYLCASSFSTGPNEQYFGPGTRLTVT.